What follows are 28 T cell receptor beta chains derived from one specimen sequenced in a study of CD8+CD57+ T cells in acquired aplastic anemia. Previously, flow cytometry had revealed CD8+CD57+ cell expansion in the patients chosen for sequencing. Genomic DNA constituted the template upon which TCR beta VDJ and CDR3 profiling was performed. TCRdb re-analysed the reads in MiXCR, keeping a single row per CDR3 protein. This sample has about 58,000 distinct CDR3 sequences, with around 50% found just once. What was sequenced was sorted CD4+, CD8+, or CD8+CD57+ T cells (not recorded which) from PBMCs. The source of these receptors is a human donor with aplastic anemia.

V gene TRBV14 combines with J gene TRBJ2-7, with TRBD1 matching over 9 bases. CDR1 SGHDN and CDR2 FVKESK come from the germline V gene. The V segment lost 6 bases and the J segment 5 bases; nucleotides outside the gene matches: 8. The CDR3 consists of 14 residues. CDR3 loop: CASRGQTGGHEQYF. The CDR3 DNA reads TGTGCCAGCAGGGGACAGACAGGGGGTCACGAGCAGTACTTC.

The J gene is TRBJ1-2, the V gene TRBV19; D unclear. Germline loops: CDR1 LNHDA, CDR2 SQIVND (reference sequence). This CDR3 spans 10 amino acids. The V end lost 6 bases, the J end lost 11 bases, and 10 bases lay between the germline ends. As DNA, the CDR3 is TGTGCCAGTAGCTCGGGTGGGTACACCTTC. Its protein product is CASSSGGYTF.

The chain joins TRBV7-9 to TRBJ2-5; a possible D gene is TRBD2 (5 bases). The CDR3 length is 13 residues. Trimming took 2 bases from V and 5 from J, leaving 9 bases between them. Germline CDR1 and CDR2: SEHNR and FQNEAQ (reference sequence). The CDR3 sequence is CASSLTRGETQYF. CDR3 nucleotide sequence: TGTGCCAGCAGCTTAACACGGGGTGAGACCCAGTACTTC.

This chain joins TRBV10-3 and TRBJ2-4; D is uncertain. CDR1 and CDR2 from the germline V gene are ENHRY and SYGVKD. The V gene lost 0 bases and the J gene lost 6 bases, with 12 bases spanning the gap. CDR3 length: 15 amino acids. As DNA, the CDR3 is TGTGCCATCAGTGAGTCGTTCGCTAGATTAAACATTCAGTACTTC. Translating it yields CAISESFARLNIQYF.

V usage is TRBV2 and J usage is TRBJ2-3; D not resolved. Germline CDR1 is SNHLY and CDR2 is FYNNEI. The CDR3 contains 10 residues. Trimming removed 8 bases from V and 10 bases from J, with 10 bases in between. The DNA for the CDR3 is TGTGCCAGCCTCCGGGCCCCGCAGTATTTT. Translation: CASLRAPQYF.

This sequence joins TRBV25-1 and TRBJ1-5; 11 bases line up with TRBD1. The CDR3 is 18 amino acids. V trimming: 7 bases; J trimming: 0 bases; junction bases outside the gene matches: 11. Germline CDR1 reads MGHDK; CDR2 reads SYGVNS. In DNA form, the CDR3 reads TGTGCCAGCATAACTCCGGGACAGGGGGATTCTAGCAATCAGCCCCAGCATTTT. Residues: CASITPGQGDSSNQPQHF.

This rearrangement joins TRBV10-1 to TRBJ1-2; TRBD1 might be the D (5 bases). CDR3 length: 13 residues. Germline lookup yields CDR1 WNHNN and CDR2 SYGVQD (reference sequence). V lost 2 bases and J 6 bases, leaving 10 bases between the germline ends. The CDR3 DNA reads as TGCGCCAGCAGTGAGAACAGGCGGGATGGCTACACCTTC. Its protein is CASSENRRDGYTF.

Many counts were recorded for this clonotype. The chain has TRBV9 and TRBJ1-1, with TRBD1 as a possible D gene (5 bases). CDR1 is SGDLS and CDR2 is YYNGEE in the germline V gene. The CDR3 totals 15 residues. Deletions cut 0 bases from V and 1 base from J, with 10 bases between. The CDR3 reads CASSVDWQGNTEAFF. The CDR3 region has the DNA TGTGCCAGCAGCGTAGATTGGCAGGGGAACACTGAAGCTTTCTTT.

J is TRBJ1-2 and V is TRBV4-1, with 9 positions matching TRBD1. Germline CDR1 is MGHRA and CDR2 is YSYEKL. J was trimmed by 3 bases and V by 3 bases; bases with no gene match: 8. CDR3 length: 16 amino acids. In DNA, the CDR3 is TGCGCCAGCAGCCAGGGCCTGACAGGGGGGGACTATGGCTACACCTTC. Translating gives CASSQGLTGGDYGYTF.

This clonotype was seen ten or more times. The genes are TRBV5-1 and TRBJ1-4, with a possible D match to TRBD1 (5 bases). CDR3 size: 14 residues. The germline V and J ends were trimmed by 2 bases and 5 bases, with 10 bases remaining between them. Germline lookup yields CDR1 SGHRS and CDR2 YFSETQ. The CDR3: CASSLGDENEKLFF. DNA of the CDR3: TGCGCCAGCAGCTTAGGGGATGAAAATGAAAAACTGTTTTTT.

A single count supports this clonotype. This chain connects TRBV5-1 to TRBJ2-7; D tentatively reads TRBD1 or TRBD2 (5 bases each). The CDR3 spans 13 residues. Trimming left V 7 bases short and J 4 bases short, with 15 bases between. Germline V CDR1 and CDR2: SGHRS, YFSETQ. For the CDR3, the DNA is TGCGCCAGCCAGGAGGAAGGGGTATACGAGCAGTACGTC. It encodes CASQEEGVYEQYV.

For the CDR3, the DNA is TGTGCCAGCGTCGAGGGCGGGGGGTACCTCCGGGAGCAGTTCTTC. Amino acids: CASVEGGGYLREQFF. The chain carries TRBV27 and TRBJ2-1; 8 bases align to TRBD2. Germline V gene data show CDR1 as MNHEY and CDR2 as SMNVEV (reference sequence). The junction had 16 bases not matched to a gene; V was cut back by 8 bases and J by 10 bases. The CDR3 runs 15 residues.

The table lists this clonotype with a few counts. The chain uses TRBV28 and TRBJ2-4; D gene ambiguous. Trimming stripped 7 bases from V and 4 bases from J, with 14 bases between. Looked up from germline, CDR1 is MDHEN and CDR2 is SYDVKM. This CDR3 comprises 14 residues. In DNA form, the CDR3 reads TGTGCCAGCAACGTCGCCGACGGGAAAAACATTCAGTACTTC. Translating it yields CASNVADGKNIQYF.

V and J are TRBV7-3 and TRBJ2-7; possibly TRBD1 or TRBD2 for D (5 bases each). Deletions cut 2 bases from V and 3 bases from J, with 8 bases between. Germline CDR1 reads SGHTA; CDR2 reads FQGTGA. There are 13 residues in the CDR3. CDR3 nucleotides: TGTGCCAGCAGCTTAGGGACCTACTACGAGCAGTACTTC. This encodes CASSLGTYYEQYF.

The chain employs TRBV19 and TRBJ1-3, with TRBD1 matching over 7 bases. The trim removed 4 bases at V and 0 bases at J, leaving 3 bases unmatched. Germline assignment: CDR1 LNHDA and CDR2 SQIVND (reference sequence). CDR3 length: 15 residues. The DNA of the CDR3 is TGTGCCAGTAGTACCAGGGGGAGCTCTGGAAACACCATATATTTT. Translated: CASSTRGSSGNTIYF.

There are a few counts of this clonotype. The chain uses TRBV15 and TRBJ1-2; 11 bases line up with TRBD1. This CDR3 has 15 amino acids. J was trimmed by 2 bases and V by 5 bases; bases with no gene match: 4. The V gene's germline CDR1 is LNHNV and CDR2 YYDKDF (reference sequence). This CDR3 reads CATSPRTGGNYGYTF. As DNA, the CDR3 is TGTGCCACCAGCCCTCGGACAGGGGGCAACTATGGCTACACCTTC.

The rearrangement links TRBV15 to TRBJ1-3; the D gene is possibly TRBD1 (6 bases). CDR3 length equals 15 residues. Trimming cost V 3 bases and J 0 bases, with 9 bases left between them. Germline CDR1 LNHNV, CDR2 YYDKDF (reference sequence). The CDR3 protein is CATSRDRLSGNTIYF. The CDR3 region has the DNA TGTGCCACCAGCAGGGACAGACTCTCTGGAAACACCATATATTTT.

There are many counts of this clonotype. The chain carries TRBV19 and TRBJ2-3; D is perhaps TRBD1 (5 bases). The V and J ends lost 7 bases and 6 bases respectively, with 14 bases between them. The CDR3 consists of 13 residues. Germline CDR1 and CDR2: LNHDA and SQIVND (reference sequence). CDR3 region: CASKGPAFDTQYF. The CDR3 DNA reads TGTGCCAGTAAGGGGCCAGCTTTTGATACGCAGTATTTT.

This clonotype was counted once. The rearrangement links TRBV29-1 to TRBJ2-5; 9 nucleotides align to TRBD1. This CDR3 contains 16 residues. V trimming: 5 bases; J trimming: 5 bases; junction bases outside the gene matches: 15. Germline CDR1 SQVTM, CDR2 ANQGSEA. CDR3 loop: CSVRGQGIRGPETQYF. The CDR3 DNA sequence: TGCAGCGTTCGGGGACAGGGTATTCGAGGTCCGGAGACCCAGTACTTC. Using reference TRBV29-1 and TRBJ2-5 for the parts outside the CDR3, the full variable domain is SAVISQKPSRDICQRGTSLTIQCQVDSQVTMMFWYRQQPGQSLTLIATANQGSEATYESGFVIDKFPISRPNLTFSTLTVSNMSPEDSSIYLCSVRGQGIRGPETQYFGPGTRLLVL.

This clonotype was observed many times. The chain is built from TRBV6-1 and TRBJ1-1; D remains unclear. With 5 bases removed from V and 4 bases from J, the gap between germline ends came to 11 bases. Germline lookup yields CDR1 MNHNS and CDR2 SASEGT. This CDR3 has 13 residues. CDR3 bases: TGTGCCAGCAGTCGGAGGCAGCCCACTGAAGCTTTCTTT. It codes for CASSRRQPTEAFF.

CDR3 coding DNA: TGCAGCGTACCGACTAGAGGAGTCACAGATACGCAGTATTTT. Translation gives CSVPTRGVTDTQYF. The chain recombines TRBV29-1 with TRBJ2-3; the D gene is possibly TRBD2 (6 bases). Germline values: CDR1 SQVTM, CDR2 ANQGSEA. The CDR3 length is 14 residues. V was trimmed by 6 bases and J by 2 bases, leaving 15 bases between them.

This clonotype showed up just once. This chain connects TRBV29-1 to TRBJ2-3, with 12 positions matching TRBD2. The CDR3 sequence is 15 residues long. The junction had 7 bases not matched to a gene; V was cut back by 7 bases and J by 2 bases. Germline V gene lookup returns CDR1 SQVTM and CDR2 ANQGSEA. CDR3 amino acids: CSESSGGVDTDTQYF. Here the CDR3 DNA reads TGCAGCGAATCTAGCGGGGGGGTCGACACAGATACGCAGTATTTT.

This clonotype was recorded many times. V usage is TRBV9 and J usage is TRBJ1-2; D is undetermined. The CDR3 has 13 amino acids. Germline assignment: CDR1 SGDLS and CDR2 YYNGEE. V lost 0 bases, J lost 7 bases, and 10 bases lay in between. CDR3 coding DNA: TGTGCCAGCAGCGTAGGGATAGGGTCTGGCTACACCTTC. Its translation is CASSVGIGSGYTF.

This clonotype was seen repeatedly, ten times or more. The V gene is TRBV7-9, the J gene TRBJ2-2; the D is unclear. V was cut by 4 bases and J by 4 bases, with 4 bases left in between. This CDR3 region has 12 residues. The germline CDR1 and CDR2 sequences are SEHNR and FQNEAQ (reference sequence). This chain's CDR3 is CASSSFTGELFF. In DNA form, the CDR3 reads TGTGCCAGCAGCTCATTCACCGGGGAGCTGTTTTTT.

The sample holds many counts of this clonotype. The chain joins TRBV7-9 to TRBJ1-1, with D possibly TRBD1 on 5 matching bases. Looked up from germline, CDR1 is SEHNR and CDR2 is FQNEAQ (reference sequence). The germline V and J ends were trimmed by 5 bases and 2 bases, with 9 bases remaining between them. This CDR3 has 13 amino acids. For the CDR3, the DNA is TGTGCCAGCAGCGGCAGGGTAAACACTGAAGCTTTCTTT. Translated, it gives CASSGRVNTEAFF.

The chain couples TRBV25-1 to TRBJ1-6; no definite D call. This CDR3 region has 15 residues. V dropped 4 bases and J dropped 2 bases, with 9 bases sitting between them. The V gene's germline CDR1 is MGHDK and CDR2 SYGVNS. The CDR3 bases are TGTGCCAGCAGTGGGTACCAAACCTATAATTCACCCCTCCACTTT. Translated, it gives CASSGYQTYNSPLHF.

This clonotype has a single count. V usage is TRBV2 and J usage is TRBJ2-2, with 8 positions matching TRBD2. This CDR3 comprises 14 residues. V trimming: 10 bases; J trimming: 0 bases; junction bases outside the gene matches: 4. Germline V gene data show CDR1 as SNHLY and CDR2 as FYNNEI. The DNA of the CDR3 is TGTGCCACCGATAGCGGGACGAACACCGGGGAGCTGTTTTTT. Translated: CATDSGTNTGELFF.

This clonotype was observed a single time. The chain couples TRBV15 to TRBJ2-3, with TRBD2 identical over 12 bases. Per the germline V gene, CDR1 is LNHNV and CDR2 is YYDKDF (reference sequence). J gave up 2 bases and V 2 bases, and 2 bases lay outside the gene matches. The CDR3 has 16 amino acids. This chain's CDR3 is CATSRRLAGVTDTQYF. The CDR3 region has the DNA TGTGCCACCAGCAGACGACTAGCGGGGGTCACAGATACGCAGTATTTT.